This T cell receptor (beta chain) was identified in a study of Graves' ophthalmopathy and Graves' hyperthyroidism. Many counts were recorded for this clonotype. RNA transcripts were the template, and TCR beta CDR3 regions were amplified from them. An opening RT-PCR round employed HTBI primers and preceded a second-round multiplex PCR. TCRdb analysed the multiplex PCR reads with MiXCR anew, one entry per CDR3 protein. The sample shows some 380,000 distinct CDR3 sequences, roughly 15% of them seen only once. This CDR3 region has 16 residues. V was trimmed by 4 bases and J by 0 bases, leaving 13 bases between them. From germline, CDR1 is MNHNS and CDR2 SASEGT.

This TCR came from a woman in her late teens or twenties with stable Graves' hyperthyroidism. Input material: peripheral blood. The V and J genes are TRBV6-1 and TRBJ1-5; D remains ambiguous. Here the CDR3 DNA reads TGTGCCAGCAGTGGACTGCGGGGTTATAGCAATCAGCCCCAGCATTTT. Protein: CASSGLRGYSNQPQHF.